This TCR beta chain is drawn from a study of T cells in Graves' hyperthyroidism and ophthalmopathy. Germline CDR1 and CDR2: MNHEY and SMNVEV (reference sequence). Trimming took off 3 bases at V and 8 bases at J, with 14 bases between the two ends. CDR3 length: 14 residues. The source material, RNA transcripts, was used to amplify TCR beta CDR3 regions. The HTBI set primed first-round TCR CDR3 RT-PCR. TCRdb re-analysed the multiplex PCR reads in MiXCR, keeping a single row per CDR3 protein. The sample contains over 500,000 distinct CDR3 sequences, 15% to 20% of which appear only once. The specimen sequenced was blood. This receptor was taken from a woman in her late teens or twenties with Graves' ophthalmopathy. This chain uses TRBV27 with TRBJ2-1; weak D call: TRBD1 (6 bases). CDR3 in DNA: TGTGCCAGCAGTTTCCAGGGGTCCCTAGATGAGCAGTTCTTC. Translating gives CASSFQGSLDEQFF.